The 5 T cell receptor beta chains below all came from one sample that was sequenced in a study of blood T cell repertoires in COVID-19. Repertoires were generated with immunoSEQ multiplex PCR, while TCRdb's copy carries only in-frame clones and drops some. The data hold approximately 210,000 clones, with approximately 80% observed a single time. Sequences were obtained from PBMCs or T cells enriched from blood (not recorded which). The receptors stem from a man aged 30 to 39 with acute COVID-19.

The chain links TRBV11-1 to TRBJ2-7; 11 bases agree with TRBD1. Germline-derived CDR1 and CDR2 are SGHAT and FQDESV (reference sequence). This CDR3 region has 14 residues. V lost 6 bases and J lost 1; bases outside the gene matches: 2. This chain's CDR3 is CASSGTGGSYEQYF. CDR3 nucleotides: TGTGCCAGCAGTGGGACAGGGGGATCCTACGAGCAGTACTTC.

This sequence joins TRBV3-1 (or the pseudogene TRBV3-2) and TRBJ2-1; D is unresolved. Deletions cut 1 base from V and 0 bases from J, with 7 bases between. This CDR3 has 15 amino acids. In germline, CDR1 is LGHDT, CDR2 YNNKEL (reference sequence). The chain's CDR3 is CASSQGPSSYNEQFF. In DNA, the CDR3 is TGTGCCAGCAGCCAAGGGCCCAGCTCCTACAATGAGCAGTTCTTC.

Concerning this clone: Other DNA sequences in the sample encode the same CDR3. The J gene is TRBJ1-5, the V gene TRBV4-1; D is possibly TRBD1 (5 bases). This CDR3 has 16 amino acids. In germline, CDR1 is MGHRA, CDR2 YSYEKL. V was cut by 0 bases and J by 0 bases, with 9 bases left in between. This chain's CDR3 is CASSQDSGGSNQPQHF. The CDR3 region has the DNA TGCGCCAGCAGCCAAGATTCCGGGGGTAGCAATCAGCCCCAGCATTTT.

The chain links TRBV15 to TRBJ2-7, with D perhaps matching TRBD1 (6 bases). In germline, CDR1 is LNHNV, CDR2 YYDKDF (reference sequence). V was cut by 5 bases and J by 3 bases, with 14 bases left in between. The CDR3 runs to 14 residues. The CDR3 DNA reads TGTGCCACCAGCGCGGACAGTGGGGACTACGAGCAGTACTTC. The encoded protein is CATSADSGDYEQYF.

Comment on this clone: Other DNA sequences within the sample encode an identical CDR3. The chain couples TRBV2 to TRBJ2-1; D may be TRBD1 (6 bases). CDR3 size: 12 residues. The V and J ends lost 2 bases and 7 bases respectively, with 6 bases between them. Germline CDR1 is SNHLY and CDR2 is FYNNEI. CDR3 nucleotide sequence: TGTGCCAGCAGTGAAAGGGGGAATGAGCAGTTCTTC. Translated: CASSERGNEQFF.